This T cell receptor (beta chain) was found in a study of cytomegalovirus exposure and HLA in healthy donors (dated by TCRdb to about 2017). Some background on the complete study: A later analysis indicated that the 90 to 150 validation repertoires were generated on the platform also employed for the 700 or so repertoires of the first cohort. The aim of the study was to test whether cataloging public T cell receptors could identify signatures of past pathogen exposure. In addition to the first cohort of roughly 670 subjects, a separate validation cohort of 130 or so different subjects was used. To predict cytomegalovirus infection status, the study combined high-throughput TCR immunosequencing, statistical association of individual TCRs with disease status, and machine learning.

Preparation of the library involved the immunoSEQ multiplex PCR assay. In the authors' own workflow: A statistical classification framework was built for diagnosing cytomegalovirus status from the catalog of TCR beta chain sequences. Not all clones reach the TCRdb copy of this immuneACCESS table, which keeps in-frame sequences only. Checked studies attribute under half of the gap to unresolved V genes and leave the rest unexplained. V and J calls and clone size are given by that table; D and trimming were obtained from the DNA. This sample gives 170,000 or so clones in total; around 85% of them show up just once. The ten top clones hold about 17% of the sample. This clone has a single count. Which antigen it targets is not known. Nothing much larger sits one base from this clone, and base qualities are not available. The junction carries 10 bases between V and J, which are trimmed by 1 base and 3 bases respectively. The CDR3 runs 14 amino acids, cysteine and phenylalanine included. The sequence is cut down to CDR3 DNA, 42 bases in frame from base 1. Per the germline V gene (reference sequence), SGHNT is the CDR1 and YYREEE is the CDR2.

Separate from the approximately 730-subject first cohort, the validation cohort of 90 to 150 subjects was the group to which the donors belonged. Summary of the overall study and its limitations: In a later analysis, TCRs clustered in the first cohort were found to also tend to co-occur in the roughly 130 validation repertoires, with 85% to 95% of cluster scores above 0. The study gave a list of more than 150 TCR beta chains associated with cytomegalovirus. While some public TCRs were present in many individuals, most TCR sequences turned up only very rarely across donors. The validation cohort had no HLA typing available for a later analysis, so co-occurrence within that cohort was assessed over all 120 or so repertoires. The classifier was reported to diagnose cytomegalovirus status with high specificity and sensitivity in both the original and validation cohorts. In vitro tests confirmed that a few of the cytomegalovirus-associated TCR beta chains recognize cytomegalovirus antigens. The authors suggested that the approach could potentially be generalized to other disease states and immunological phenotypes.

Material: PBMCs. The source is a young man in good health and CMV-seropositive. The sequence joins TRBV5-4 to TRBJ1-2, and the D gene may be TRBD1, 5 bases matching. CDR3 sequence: CASSLNPGHYGYTF. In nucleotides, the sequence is TGTGCCAGCAGCTTGAACCCAGGGCACTATGGCTACACCTTC.